Listed below are T cell receptor beta chains from one sample, sequenced in a study of shared clonotypes between healthy human individuals. The repertoire was sequenced with immunoSEQ multiplex PCR; TCRdb's copy has only in-frame clones and lacks some. The data show some 1,600,000 clones, about 98% seen once. The specimen sequenced was naive CD4+ T cells sorted from blood. Receptors originate from a man aged 25 to 40 in good health. The CDR3 runs from the conserved cysteine through the conserved F or W. D genes are given only for firm matches. Not every row has a clone size; where given, it reads once, few, many or a size class.

d_call,j_call,clone_size,v_call,cdr3_nt,cdr3_aa
TRBD2,TRBJ2-2,NA,TRBV9,TGTGCCAGCAGCTTTTCCAGCGGGACGGCCGGGGAGCTGTTTTTT,CASSFSSGTAGELFF
NA,TRBJ1-4,NA,TRBV5-1,TGCGCCAGCAGCTTGTTAGGGGGTGAAAAACTGTTTTTT,CASSLLGGEKLFF
TRBD2,TRBJ2-3,NA,TRBV7-8,TGTGCCAGCAGCCGGACTAGCCCGGGAGTTACAGATACGCAGTATTTT,CASSRTSPGVTDTQYF
NA,TRBJ2-7,NA,TRBV7-9,TGTGCCAGCAGCTTATTGTCTGGGTCTCGGGACTACGAGCAGTACTTC,CASSLLSGSRDYEQYF
TRBD1,TRBJ1-1,NA,TRBV4-1,TGCGCCAGCAGCCACATACAGGGGGAAGCTTTCTTT,CASSHIQGEAFF
NA,TRBJ1-1,NA,TRBV10-2,TGCGCCAGCAGTTCTGGGGCCCAGAGGACTGAAGCTTTCTTT,CASSSGAQRTEAFF
NA,TRBJ1-1,NA,TRBV28,TGTGCCAGCAGTTTTGGCGGGCAGCCTGTGAACACTGAAGCTTTCTTT,CASSFGGQPVNTEAFF
NA,TRBJ2-2,NA,TRBV5-1,TGCGCCAGCAGCTTGGCCCTGATCGCCACCGGGGAGCTGTTTTTT,CASSLALIATGELFF
NA,TRBJ1-1,NA,TRBV30,TGTGCCTGGGGGCGAGAGGGTGAAGCTTTCTTT,CAWGREGEAFF
NA,TRBJ2-7,NA,TRBV6-5,TGTGCCAGCAGTTACCGAAGGTGGGACAACTACGAGCAGTACTTC,CASSYRRWDNYEQYF
NA,TRBJ2-2,NA,TRBV6-5,TGTGCCAGCAGTTTAAGTGCCGGGGAGCTGTTTTTT,CASSLSAGELFF
NA,TRBJ1-5,NA,TRBV28,TGTGCGGCCCTAGGAGGTTTGGATCAGCCCCAGCATTTT,CAALGGLDQPQHF
NA,TRBJ1-5,NA,TRBV14,TGTGCCAGCAGCCAGAGTTTCAATCAGCCCCAGCATTTT,CASSQSFNQPQHF
TRBD2,TRBJ2-1,once,TRBV29-1,TGCAGCGTTGTATCGCGGGAGTTTGGCGATGAGCAGTTCTTC,CSVVSREFGDEQFF
NA,TRBJ2-7,NA,TRBV28,TGTGCCAGCAGCGAACCGGGACGGAAATACGAGCAGTACTTC,CASSEPGRKYEQYF
NA,TRBJ1-2,NA,TRBV6-5,TGTGCCAGCAGTTACAACGGACAGACCAACTATGGCTACACCTTC,CASSYNGQTNYGYTF
NA,TRBJ1-2,NA,TRBV9,TGTGCCAGCAGCGTAAGAGGGAACTATGGCTACACCTTC,CASSVRGNYGYTF
NA,TRBJ2-7,NA,TRBV7-9,TGTGCCAGCAGCTTAGGGGGGCCCTACGAGCAGTACTTC,CASSLGGPYEQYF
NA,TRBJ2-1,NA,TRBV7-8,TGTGCCAGCAGCTTTCTATTAGGGTTGAATGAGCAGTTCTTC,CASSFLLGLNEQFF
NA,TRBJ2-3,NA,TRBV5-4,TGTGCCAGCAGCTTACGGGTAGACGGCACAGATACGCAGTATTTT,CASSLRVDGTDTQYF
NA,TRBJ2-5,NA,TRBV7-2,TGTGCCAGCAGCTTAGTCGGCAGGAGTGGGCGGGAGACCCAGTACTTC,CASSLVGRSGRETQYF
TRBD1,TRBJ1-5,NA,TRBV10-1,TGCGCCAGCAGAAGACAGGGGAATCAGCCCCAGCATTTT,CASRRQGNQPQHF
TRBD2,TRBJ2-1,NA,TRBV2,TGTGCCAGTTTGACTAGCGGGAGCTCCTACAATGAGCAGTTCTTC,CASLTSGSSYNEQFF
NA,TRBJ1-2,NA,TRBV20-1,TGCAGTGCCAGAGAAAACGATGGCTACACCTTC,CSARENDGYTF
NA,TRBJ1-4,NA,TRBV4-1,TGCGCCAGCTCGACTGCAATCTTTGAAAAACTGTTTTTT,CASSTAIFEKLFF
NA,TRBJ2-1,NA,TRBV4-3,TGCGCCAGCAGCCAAGAGCTCCTAGCGGAGCAGTTCTTC,CASSQELLAEQFF
NA,TRBJ1-2,NA,TRBV18,TGTGCCAGCTCACCATCTCGGGGGCGCGGCTACACCTTC,CASSPSRGRGYTF
TRBD1,TRBJ2-1,NA,TRBV6-6,TGTGCCAGCAGTTACTCTGAGGGGGCCAATGAGCAGTTCTTC,CASSYSEGANEQFF
TRBD2,TRBJ2-2,NA,TRBV5-1,TGCGCCAGCAGCCCGAGGACTAGCTCGACCGGGGAGCTGTTTTTT,CASSPRTSSTGELFF
NA,TRBJ2-7,NA,TRBV7-9,TGTGCCAGCAGCTTAGACTTCTACCTTTCCGAGCAGTACTTC,CASSLDFYLSEQYF
NA,TRBJ2-1,NA,TRBV5-4,TGTGCCAGCAGCTGGGACACTAGCAGGGATGAGCAGTTCTTC,CASSWDTSRDEQFF
TRBD1,TRBJ1-2,NA,TRBV7-8,TGTGCCAGCAGTCCACAGGACAGGGGGACTAACTATGGCTACACCTTC,CASSPQDRGTNYGYTF
NA,TRBJ2-3,once,TRBV5-1,TGCGCCAGCAGCTTCGGTAACAGGGGCACAGATACGCAGTATTTT,CASSFGNRGTDTQYF
NA,TRBJ1-4,NA,TRBV5-6,TGTGCCAGCAGCTTATTCCGGGACTATAATGAAAAACTGTTTTTT,CASSLFRDYNEKLFF
NA,TRBJ2-7,NA,TRBV11-3,TGTGCCAGCAGCATCCTCGGCGGGCACTTCTCGTCCTACGAGCAGTACTTC,CASSILGGHFSSYEQYF
NA,TRBJ1-2,NA,TRBV10-1,TGCGCCAGCAGTGAGTGGCCGAGCTATGGCTACACCTTC,CASSEWPSYGYTF
NA,TRBJ1-2,NA,TRBV18,TGTGCCAGCTCACCACAGGCCGCAGGCCTAGCTAACTATGGCTACACCTTC,CASSPQAAGLANYGYTF
NA,TRBJ1-1,once,TRBV28,TGTGCCAGCAGTTTAGGGGCGGGGGCTGAAGCTTTCTTT,CASSLGAGAEAFF
TRBD1,TRBJ2-7,NA,TRBV4-1,TGCGCCAGCAGCCAAGATTTAACAGGGGTCCTCCACGAGCAGTACTTC,CASSQDLTGVLHEQYF
NA,TRBJ2-2,NA,TRBV9,TGTGCCAGCAGCTCCCATTGGGGGCCAGAAAACACCGGGGAGCTGTTTTTT,CASSSHWGPENTGELFF
NA,TRBJ2-6,NA,TRBV7-9,TGTGCCAGCATCGCAGTCCGGGGCCCGTCTGGGGCCAACGTCCTGACTTTC,CASIAVRGPSGANVLTF
NA,TRBJ2-1,NA,TRBV5-1,TGCGCCAGCAGCTACGAAAGGCCGACAGACTACAATGAGCAGTTCTTC,CASSYERPTDYNEQFF
NA,TRBJ2-1,NA,TRBV6-4,TGTGCCAGCCGAGCGGACTACTCCTACAATGAGCAGTTCTTC,CASRADYSYNEQFF
NA,TRBJ1-4,NA,TRBV19,TGTGCCAGCTCGGTAACAACTAATGAAAAACTGTTTTTT,CASSVTTNEKLFF
NA,TRBJ2-2,NA,TRBV10-1,TGCGCCAGCAGTGAGTCCGCGGTACCCTTTAGGAACACCGGGGAGCTGTTTTTT,CASSESAVPFRNTGELFF
NA,TRBJ2-3,NA,TRBV29-1,TGCAGCGTTGGTCGGGAGATGCAGTATTTT,CSVGREMQYF
TRBD1,TRBJ1-1,NA,TRBV28,TGTGCCAGCAAGACAGGGATTTCCACTGAAGCTTTCTTT,CASKTGISTEAFF
TRBD1,TRBJ2-3,NA,TRBV5-1,TGCGCCAGCGCGCGGCGACAGGGGGCTGGAGATACGCAGTATTTT,CASARRQGAGDTQYF
NA,TRBJ1-3,NA,TRBV7-2,TGTGCCAGCAGCTTACGGCCCTCTGGAAACACCATATATTTT,CASSLRPSGNTIYF
TRBD1,TRBJ2-7,NA,TRBV20-1,TGCAGTGCTGACAGGGTAGAGCAGTACTTC,CSADRVEQYF
NA,TRBJ2-7,once,TRBV7-2,TGTGCCAGCAGCTTAGGGTCCGGGCGTGGGTACTTC,CASSLGSGRGYF
NA,TRBJ2-5,NA,TRBV28,TGTGCCAGCAGTTTACCCGATTTCCAAGAGACCCAGTACTTC,CASSLPDFQETQYF
NA,TRBJ2-7,NA,TRBV10-1,TGCGCCAGCAGTGATTGGGCAGGGAGCTCCTACGAGCAGTACTTC,CASSDWAGSSYEQYF
TRBD1,TRBJ1-2,NA,TRBV19,TGTGCCAGTAGTTTTGGACAGGCCAACATATATGGCTACACCTTC,CASSFGQANIYGYTF
TRBD1,TRBJ2-5,NA,TRBV19,TGTGCCAGTAGTACTTATGGACAGGTCGACTACCAAGAGACCCAGTACTTC,CASSTYGQVDYQETQYF
TRBD2,TRBJ2-1,NA,TRBV6-5,TGTGCCAGCAGTTACTTTAGCGGGACATACAATGAGCAGTTCTTC,CASSYFSGTYNEQFF
NA,TRBJ2-7,NA,TRBV18,TGTGCCAGCTCACCACTCGGCCAGGGGGGAAGCGAGCAGTACTTC,CASSPLGQGGSEQYF
TRBD2,TRBJ2-5,NA,TRBV5-4,TGTGCCAGCAGCTTGGTCAGCGGGAGAGGCCAAGAGACCCAGTACTTC,CASSLVSGRGQETQYF
NA,TRBJ1-1,NA,TRBV19,TGTGCCAGTAGTATCGGGTGGAGCACTGAAGCTTTCTTT,CASSIGWSTEAFF